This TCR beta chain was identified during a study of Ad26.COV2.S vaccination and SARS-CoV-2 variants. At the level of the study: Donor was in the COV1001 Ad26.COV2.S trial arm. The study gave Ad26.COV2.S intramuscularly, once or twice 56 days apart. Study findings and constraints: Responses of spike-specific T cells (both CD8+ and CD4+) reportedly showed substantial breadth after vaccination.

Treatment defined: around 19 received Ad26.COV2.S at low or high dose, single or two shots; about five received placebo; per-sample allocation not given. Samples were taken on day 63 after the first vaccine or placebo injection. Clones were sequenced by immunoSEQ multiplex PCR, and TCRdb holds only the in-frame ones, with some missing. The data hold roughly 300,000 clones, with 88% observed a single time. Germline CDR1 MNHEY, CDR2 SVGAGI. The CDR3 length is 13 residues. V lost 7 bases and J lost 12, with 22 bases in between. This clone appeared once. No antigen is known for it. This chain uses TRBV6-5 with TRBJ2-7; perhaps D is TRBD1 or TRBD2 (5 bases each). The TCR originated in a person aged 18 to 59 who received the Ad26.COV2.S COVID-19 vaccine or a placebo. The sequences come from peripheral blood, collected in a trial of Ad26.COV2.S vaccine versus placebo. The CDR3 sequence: CASKKTGTPSGYF. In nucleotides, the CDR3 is TGTGCCAGCAAAAAAACCGGGACCCCGAGTGGGTACTTC.